This TCR beta chain was captured by sequencing in a study of T cells in Graves' hyperthyroidism and ophthalmopathy. On this clonotype: Its specificity is unknown.

Newly diagnosed hyperthyroidism, duration under 2 months, in patients aged 18 to 65. TCR beta CDR3 regions were amplified from RNA transcripts. Initially, a first-round RT-PCR of the TCR CDR3 employed the HTBI primer set. Via MiXCR, TCRdb re-called the multiplex PCR reads, giving one row per CDR3 protein. Here the sample spans hundreds of thousands of distinct CDR3 sequences, around 15% being singletons. Study observations and caveats: Most thyroid clonotypes expanded above 0.001 appeared in blood too. Stable hyperthyroidism and ophthalmopathy were separated using 13 V-J signatures. Before onset, ophthalmopathy was predicted by the model a median roughly 6.4 months earlier.

This receptor was obtained from a woman in her late teens or twenties with Graves' hyperthyroidism. Sequenced material: blood.

The CDR3 DNA follows: TGTGCCAGCAGTTTACGAGCCCCTAGCAATCAGCCCCAGCATTTT. This sequence encodes CASSLRAPSNQPQHF. The chain couples TRBV28 to TRBJ1-5, with unresolved D. The germline V gene has CDR1 MDHEN and CDR2 SYDVKM. V was shortened by 2 bases and J by 0 bases, with 8 bases between the two germline ends. This CDR3 region has 15 residues.